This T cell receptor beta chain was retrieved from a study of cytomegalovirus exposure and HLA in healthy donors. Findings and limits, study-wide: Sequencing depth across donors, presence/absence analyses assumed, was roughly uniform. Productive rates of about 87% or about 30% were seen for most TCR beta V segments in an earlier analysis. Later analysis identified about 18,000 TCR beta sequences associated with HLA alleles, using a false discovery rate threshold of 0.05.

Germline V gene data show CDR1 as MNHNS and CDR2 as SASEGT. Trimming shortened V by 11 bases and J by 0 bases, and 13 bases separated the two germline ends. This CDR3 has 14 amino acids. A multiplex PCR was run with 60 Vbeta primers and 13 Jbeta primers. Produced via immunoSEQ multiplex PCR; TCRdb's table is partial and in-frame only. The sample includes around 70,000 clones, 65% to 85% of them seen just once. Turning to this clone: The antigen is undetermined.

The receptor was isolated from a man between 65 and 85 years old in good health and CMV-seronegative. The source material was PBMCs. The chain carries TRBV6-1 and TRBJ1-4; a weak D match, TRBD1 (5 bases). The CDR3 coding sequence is TGTGCCTGTTCTCGACAGTCAACTAATGAAAAACTGTTTTTT. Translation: CACSRQSTNEKLFF.